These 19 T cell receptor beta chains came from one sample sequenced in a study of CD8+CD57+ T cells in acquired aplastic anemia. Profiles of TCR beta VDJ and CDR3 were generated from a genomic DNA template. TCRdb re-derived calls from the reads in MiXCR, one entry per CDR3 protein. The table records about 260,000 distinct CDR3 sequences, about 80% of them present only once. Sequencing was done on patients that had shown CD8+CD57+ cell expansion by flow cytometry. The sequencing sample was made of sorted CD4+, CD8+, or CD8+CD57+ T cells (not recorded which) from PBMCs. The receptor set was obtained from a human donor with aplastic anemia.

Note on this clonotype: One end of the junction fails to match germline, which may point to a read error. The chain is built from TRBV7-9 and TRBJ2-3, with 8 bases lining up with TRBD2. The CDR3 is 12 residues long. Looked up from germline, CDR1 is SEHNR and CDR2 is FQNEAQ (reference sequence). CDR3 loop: CASSSGGTREDF. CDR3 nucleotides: TGTGCCAGCAGCTCTGGCGGGACTAGGGAAGATTTT.

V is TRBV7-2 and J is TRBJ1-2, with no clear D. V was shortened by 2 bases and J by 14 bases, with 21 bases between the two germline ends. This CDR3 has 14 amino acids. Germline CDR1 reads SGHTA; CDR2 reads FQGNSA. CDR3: CASSLRRGCLRKTF. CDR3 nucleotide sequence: TGTGCCAGCAGCTTAAGGCGGGGTTGTCTCCGTAAGACCTTC.

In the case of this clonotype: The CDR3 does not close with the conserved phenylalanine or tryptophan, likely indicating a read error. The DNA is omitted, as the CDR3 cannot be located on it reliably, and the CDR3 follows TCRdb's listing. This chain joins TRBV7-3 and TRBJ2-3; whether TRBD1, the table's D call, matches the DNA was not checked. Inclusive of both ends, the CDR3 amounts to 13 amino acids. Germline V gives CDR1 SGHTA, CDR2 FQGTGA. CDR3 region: CASSLGGQAIKPL.

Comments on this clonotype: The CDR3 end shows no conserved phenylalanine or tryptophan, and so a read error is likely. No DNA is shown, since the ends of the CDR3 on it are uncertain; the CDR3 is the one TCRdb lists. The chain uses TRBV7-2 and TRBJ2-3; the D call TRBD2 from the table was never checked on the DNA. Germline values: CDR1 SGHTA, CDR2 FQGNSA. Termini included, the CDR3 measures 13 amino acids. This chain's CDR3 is CASSLGGGDDTHY.

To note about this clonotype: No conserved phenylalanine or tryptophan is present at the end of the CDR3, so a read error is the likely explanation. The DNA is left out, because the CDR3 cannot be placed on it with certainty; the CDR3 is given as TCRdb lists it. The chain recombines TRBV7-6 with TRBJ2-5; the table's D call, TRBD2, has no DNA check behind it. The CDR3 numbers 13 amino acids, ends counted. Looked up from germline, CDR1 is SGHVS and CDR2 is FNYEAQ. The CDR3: CASTLGRPRSEYN.

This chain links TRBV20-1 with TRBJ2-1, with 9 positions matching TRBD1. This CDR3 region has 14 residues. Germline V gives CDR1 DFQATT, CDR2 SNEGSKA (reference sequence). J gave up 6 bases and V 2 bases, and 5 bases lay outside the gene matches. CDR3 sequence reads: CSARPTGGFNEQFF. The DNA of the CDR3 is TGCAGTGCTAGACCGACAGGGGGGTTCAATGAGCAGTTCTTC.

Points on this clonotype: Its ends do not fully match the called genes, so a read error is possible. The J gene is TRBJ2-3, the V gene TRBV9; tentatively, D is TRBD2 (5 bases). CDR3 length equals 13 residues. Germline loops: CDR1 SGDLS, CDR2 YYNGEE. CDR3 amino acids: CASRHAVDSYEQF. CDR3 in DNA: TGTGCCAGCAGGCACGCCGTGGACTCCTACGAGCAGTTT.

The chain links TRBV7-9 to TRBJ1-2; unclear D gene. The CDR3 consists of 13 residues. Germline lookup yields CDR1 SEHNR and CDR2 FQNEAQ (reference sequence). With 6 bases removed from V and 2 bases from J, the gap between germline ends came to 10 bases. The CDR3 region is CASSYRQNYGYTF. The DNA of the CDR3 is TGTGCCAGCAGTTATAGGCAGAACTATGGCTACACCTTC.

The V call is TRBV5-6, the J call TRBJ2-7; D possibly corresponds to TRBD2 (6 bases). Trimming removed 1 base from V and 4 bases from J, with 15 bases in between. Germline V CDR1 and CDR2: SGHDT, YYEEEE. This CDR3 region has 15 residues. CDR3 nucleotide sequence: TGTGCCAGCAGCTTGTACCACGAGGCGGGGTACGAGCAGTACTTC. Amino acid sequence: CASSLYHEAGYEQYF.

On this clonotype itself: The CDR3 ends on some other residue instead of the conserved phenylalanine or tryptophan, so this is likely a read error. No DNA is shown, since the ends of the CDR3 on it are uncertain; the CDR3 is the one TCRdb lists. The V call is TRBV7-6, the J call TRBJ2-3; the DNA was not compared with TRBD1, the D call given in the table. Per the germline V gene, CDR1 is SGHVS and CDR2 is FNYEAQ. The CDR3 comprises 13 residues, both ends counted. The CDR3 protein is CASSYGQGNYEQY.

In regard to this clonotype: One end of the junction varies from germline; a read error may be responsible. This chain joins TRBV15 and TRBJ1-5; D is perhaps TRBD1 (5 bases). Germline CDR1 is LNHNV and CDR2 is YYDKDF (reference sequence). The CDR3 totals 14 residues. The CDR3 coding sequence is TGTGCCACCATGGGAGAGGGACGGCATCAGACCCAGCATTTT. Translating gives CATMGEGRHQTQHF.

CDR3 nucleotides: TGTGCCAGCAGGGTCAGCGGGGGGGTTGCAGATACGCAGTATTTT. This gives the protein CASRVSGGVADTQYF. The V gene is TRBV2, the J gene TRBJ2-3; 10 positions agree with TRBD2. The CDR3 has 15 residues. V shed 6 bases and J 4 bases; nucleotides not matched to a gene: 7. Germline assignment: CDR1 SNHLY and CDR2 FYNNEI. The whole variable domain, remainder taken from reference TRBV2 and TRBJ2-3, is EPEVTQTPSHQVTQMGQEVILRCVPISNHLYFYWYRQILGQKVEFLVSFYNNEISEKSEIFDDQFSVERPDGSNFTLKIRSTKLEDSAMYFCASRVSGGVADTQYFGPGTRLTVL.

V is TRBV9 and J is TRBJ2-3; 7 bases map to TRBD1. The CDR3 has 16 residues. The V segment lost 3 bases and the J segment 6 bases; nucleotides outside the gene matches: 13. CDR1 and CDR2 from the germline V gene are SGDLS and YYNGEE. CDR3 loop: CASSAGTDTQTDTQYF. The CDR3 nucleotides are TGTGCCAGCAGCGCAGGGACAGATACGCAGACTGATACGCAGTATTTT.

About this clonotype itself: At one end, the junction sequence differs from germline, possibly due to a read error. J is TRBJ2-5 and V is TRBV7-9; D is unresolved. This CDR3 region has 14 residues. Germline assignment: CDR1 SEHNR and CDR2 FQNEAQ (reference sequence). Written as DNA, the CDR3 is TGTGCCACCAGCATGGAGTCCAGCCAAGGGACCCAGTACTTC. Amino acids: CATSMESSQGTQYF.

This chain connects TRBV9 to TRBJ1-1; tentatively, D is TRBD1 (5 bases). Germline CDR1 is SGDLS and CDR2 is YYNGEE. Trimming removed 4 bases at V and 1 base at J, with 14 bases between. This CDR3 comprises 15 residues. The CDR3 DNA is TGTGCCAGCAGCTTGGGGGACTTGTGGAACACTGAAGCTTTCTTT. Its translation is CASSLGDLWNTEAFF.

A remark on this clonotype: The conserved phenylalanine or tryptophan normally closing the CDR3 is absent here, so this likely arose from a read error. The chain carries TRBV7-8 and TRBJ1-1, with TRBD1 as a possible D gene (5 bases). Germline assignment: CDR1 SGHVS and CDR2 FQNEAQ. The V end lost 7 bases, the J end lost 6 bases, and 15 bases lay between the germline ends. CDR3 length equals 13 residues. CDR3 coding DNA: TGTGCCAGCATCTTGGGGGGAAGCCCTGAAGCTTTCTAT. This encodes CASILGGSPEAFY.

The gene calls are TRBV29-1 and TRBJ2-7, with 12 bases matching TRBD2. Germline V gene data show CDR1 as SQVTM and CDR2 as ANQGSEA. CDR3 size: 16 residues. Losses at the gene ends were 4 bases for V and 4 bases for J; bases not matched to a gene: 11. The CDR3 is CSVGSPSGGATYEQYF. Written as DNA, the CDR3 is TGCAGCGTTGGTTCCCCTAGCGGGGGGGCGACATACGAGCAGTACTTC.

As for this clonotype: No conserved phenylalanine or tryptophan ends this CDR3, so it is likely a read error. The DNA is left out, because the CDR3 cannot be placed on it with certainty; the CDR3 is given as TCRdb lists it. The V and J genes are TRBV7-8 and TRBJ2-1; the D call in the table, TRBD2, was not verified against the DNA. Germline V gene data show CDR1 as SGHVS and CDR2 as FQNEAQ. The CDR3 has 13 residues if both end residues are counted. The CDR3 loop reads CASSLAGGYDQLY.

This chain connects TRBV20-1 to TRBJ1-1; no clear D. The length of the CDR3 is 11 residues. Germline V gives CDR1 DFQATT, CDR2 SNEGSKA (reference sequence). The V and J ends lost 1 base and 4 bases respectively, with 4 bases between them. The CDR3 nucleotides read TGCAGTGCTAGAGGGGGCACTGAAGCTTTCTTT. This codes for CSARGGTEAFF.